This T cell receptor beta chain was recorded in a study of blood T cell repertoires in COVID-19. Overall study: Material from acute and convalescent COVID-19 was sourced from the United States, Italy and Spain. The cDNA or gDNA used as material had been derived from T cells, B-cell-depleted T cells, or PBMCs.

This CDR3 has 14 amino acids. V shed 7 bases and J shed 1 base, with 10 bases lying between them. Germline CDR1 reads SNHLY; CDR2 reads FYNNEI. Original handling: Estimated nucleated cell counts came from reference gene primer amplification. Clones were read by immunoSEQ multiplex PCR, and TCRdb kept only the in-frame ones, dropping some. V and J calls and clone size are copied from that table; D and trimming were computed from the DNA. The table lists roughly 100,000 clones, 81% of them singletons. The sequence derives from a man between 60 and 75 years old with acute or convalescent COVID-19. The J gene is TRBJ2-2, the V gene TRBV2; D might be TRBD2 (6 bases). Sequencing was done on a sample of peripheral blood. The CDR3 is CASTLGRNTGELFF. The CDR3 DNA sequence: TGTGCCAGCACCCTCGGGAGGAACACCGGGGAGCTGTTTTTT.